The 2 T cell receptor beta chains below were found in one sample sequenced in a study of cytomegalovirus exposure and HLA in healthy donors (dated by TCRdb to 2016 to 2017). The library came from the immunoSEQ multiplex PCR assay. For the multiplex PCR, a mixture combining 60 forward primers for TCR Vbeta segments and 13 reverse primers for TCR Jbeta segments was used. The source is immuneACCESS, and TCRdb retained only in-frame sequences with V and J called. Part of the clones is not carried over; for the studies checked, unresolved V genes explain less than half of this, and the remainder is unexplained. This sample gives more than 150,000 clones in total; over 60% of them show up just once. Around an eighth of the sample rests with the top ten. Material for sequencing was PBMCs. The origin of the receptors is a man aged 45-65 years in good health and CMV-seropositive.

The chain recombines TRBV29-1 with TRBJ2-3; 8 bases match TRBD2. The CDR3 consists of 14 residues. With V trimmed by 5 bases and J by 6 bases, 10 bases remained unmatched. Germline V lookup: CDR1 SQVTM, CDR2 ANQGSEA. As DNA, the CDR3 is TGCAGCGTTCCAATGGGTACTAGCGGCGATACGCAGTATTTT. Encoded protein: CSVPMGTSGDTQYF.

The chain is built from TRBV10-3 and TRBJ2-3; weak D call: TRBD1 (6 bases). The CDR3 has 15 residues. Germline CDR1 is ENHRY and CDR2 is SYGVKD. The germline V and J ends were trimmed by 5 bases and 0 bases, with 12 bases remaining between them. DNA for the CDR3: TGTGCCATCAGTCCCCGGACAGAAAGCACAGATACGCAGTATTTT. It codes for CAISPRTESTDTQYF.